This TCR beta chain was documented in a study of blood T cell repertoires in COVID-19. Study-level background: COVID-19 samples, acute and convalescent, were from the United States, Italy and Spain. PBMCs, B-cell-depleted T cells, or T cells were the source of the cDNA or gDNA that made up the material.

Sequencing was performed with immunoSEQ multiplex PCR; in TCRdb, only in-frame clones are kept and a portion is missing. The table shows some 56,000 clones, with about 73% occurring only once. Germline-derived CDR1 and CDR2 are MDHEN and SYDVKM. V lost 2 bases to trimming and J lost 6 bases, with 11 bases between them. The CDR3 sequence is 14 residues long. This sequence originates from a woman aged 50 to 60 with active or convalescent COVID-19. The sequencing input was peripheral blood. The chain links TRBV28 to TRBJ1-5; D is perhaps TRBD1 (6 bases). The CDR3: CASSLARGGQPQHF. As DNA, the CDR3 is TGTGCCAGCAGTTTAGCTAGGGGGGGTCAGCCCCAGCATTTT.